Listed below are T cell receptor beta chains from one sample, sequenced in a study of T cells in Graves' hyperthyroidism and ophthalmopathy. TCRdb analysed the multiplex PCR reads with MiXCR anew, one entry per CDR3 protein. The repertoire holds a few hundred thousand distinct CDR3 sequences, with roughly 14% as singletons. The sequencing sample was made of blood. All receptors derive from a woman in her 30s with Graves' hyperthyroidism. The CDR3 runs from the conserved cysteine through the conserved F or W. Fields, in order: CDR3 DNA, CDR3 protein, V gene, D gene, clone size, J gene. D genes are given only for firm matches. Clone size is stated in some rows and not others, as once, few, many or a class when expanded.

TGTGCCAGCAGTTTATCGATGGGGGCAACTAATGAAAAACTGTTTTTT,CASSLSMGATNEKLFF,TRBV27,NA,many,TRBJ1-4
TGTGCCAGCAGCTTTTCAGCGGGGGGCGCGTACGAGCAGTACTTC,CASSFSAGGAYEQYF,TRBV5-4,TRBD2,few,TRBJ2-7
TGTGCCAGCAGCCAAGGGGGATACGGCTACACCTTC,CASSQGGYGYTF,TRBV3-1,NA,many,TRBJ1-2
TGTGCCAGCAGCACAGGGGGCCCTTACGAGCAGTACTTC,CASSTGGPYEQYF,TRBV11-3,TRBD1,many,TRBJ2-7
TGTGCCAGCAGCTTGGGGCTGGCTAGCGGGAGGTCTAACAATGAGCAGTTCTTC,CASSLGLASGRSNNEQFF,TRBV7-3,TRBD2,many,TRBJ2-1
TGTGCCAGCAGCTTCCCGCACGTCGGACAGGTTTTCCACGAGCAGTACTTC,CASSFPHVGQVFHEQYF,TRBV7-3,TRBD1,many,TRBJ2-7
TGTGCCAGCAGCCCGCGGACGGCCGGGACTAGCGGTTACGAGCAGTACTTC,CASSPRTAGTSGYEQYF,TRBV3-1,TRBD2,many,TRBJ2-7
TGTGCCAGCAGTCGGACTAGCCGGAACACCGGGGAGCTGTTTTTT,CASSRTSRNTGELFF,TRBV6-2/TRBV6-3,TRBD2,many,TRBJ2-2
TGCAGCGTAGCGGACAGCCACCTATATGAGCAGTACTTC,CSVADSHLYEQYF,TRBV29-1,NA,many,TRBJ2-7
TGCAGTGCTAGGACAGGGGGCACAGATACGCAGTATTTT,CSARTGGTDTQYF,TRBV20-1,TRBD1,many,TRBJ2-3
TGCGCCAGCAGCTTGACGGGGCAGGGCACTGAAGCTTTCTTT,CASSLTGQGTEAFF,TRBV5-1,NA,many,TRBJ1-1
TGTGCCAGCAGTTTATCCGGCGGGAGAAGCTACGGGCAGTACTTC,CASSLSGGRSYGQYF,TRBV28,TRBD2,NA,TRBJ2-7
TGTGCCAGCAGCTTCAGTGTCGGGGAGCTGTTTTTT,CASSFSVGELFF,TRBV3-1,NA,many,TRBJ2-2
TGTGCCAGCAGCTCACTAGCGGGAGTGGTGTTATATGAGCAGTTCTTC,CASSSLAGVVLYEQFF,TRBV7-9,TRBD2,many,TRBJ2-1
TGCAGCGTCCAGGGAGGCGGGACGTTAGATACGCAGTATTTT,CSVQGGGTLDTQYF,TRBV29-1,NA,few,TRBJ2-3
TGTGCCAGCAGCCCGGGACAGGGAGTATCCTACACCTTC,CASSPGQGVSYTF,TRBV7-9,TRBD1,once,TRBJ1-2
TGCAGCGTTGGACAGGGTTTGGCCACTGAAGCTTTCTTT,CSVGQGLATEAFF,TRBV29-1,TRBD1,many,TRBJ1-1
TGTGCCTGGAGTGTACGGGCAAATCAGCCCCAGCATTTT,CAWSVRANQPQHF,TRBV30,NA,many,TRBJ1-5
TGTGCCAGCAGTGCAGACAGGCCTAGGGGGGATGAGCAGTTCTTC,CASSADRPRGDEQFF,TRBV6-1,NA,many,TRBJ2-1
TGTGCCGCCGGACAGCGGAATCAGCCCCAGCATTTT,CAAGQRNQPQHF,TRBV24-1,NA,many,TRBJ1-5
TGTGCCAGCAGTTACTCGCGGGAGATAGGCAATGAGCAGTTCTTC,CASSYSREIGNEQFF,TRBV6-5,TRBD2,NA,TRBJ2-1
TGTGCCAGCAGTGAATTTAAGGCCGGGGAGCTGTTTTTT,CASSEFKAGELFF,TRBV25-1,NA,NA,TRBJ2-2
TGTGCCAGCAGCTACCAAGGACTAGCCCACTACGAGCAGTACTTC,CASSYQGLAHYEQYF,TRBV11-2,TRBD2,many,TRBJ2-7
TGTGCCAGCAGCTTCGAAAGGCGAGCGGGCTCCTACAATGAGCAGTTCTTC,CASSFERRAGSYNEQFF,TRBV7-9,NA,many,TRBJ2-1
TGTGCCAGCAGTCTCGGTTCGGGAGCTTTCTTT,CASSLGSGAFF,TRBV12-3/TRBV12-4,NA,many,TRBJ1-1